This TCR beta chain was sequenced in a study of blood T cell repertoires in COVID-19. About the research overall: Samples came from the United States, Italy and Spain, spanning acute and convalescent COVID-19. From T cells, B-cell-depleted T cells, or PBMCs came the material, which was cDNA or gDNA.

In the authors' methods: Researchers report that nucleated cell counts were estimated from reference gene primer amplification. Assay: immunoSEQ multiplex PCR; the TCRdb copy retains only in-frame clones and omits some. Clone size and the V and J calls come from that table; the DNA yielded D and trimming. The table has 98,000 or so clones, approximately 85% seen once; the top ten hold 2% to 3%. Sequencing input: peripheral blood. This receptor was taken from a human donor in a cohort sampled during active COVID-19.

CDR3 DNA: TGTGCCAGTAGTGCCCGGACAGACCGCTATGGCTACACCTTC. Protein: CASSARTDRYGYTF. The chain combines TRBV19 with TRBJ1-2, with TRBD1 as a possible D gene (6 bases). CDR3 size: 14 residues. Germline V CDR1 and CDR2: LNHDA, SQIVND (reference sequence). Trimming cost V 5 bases and J 4 bases, with 14 bases left between them.